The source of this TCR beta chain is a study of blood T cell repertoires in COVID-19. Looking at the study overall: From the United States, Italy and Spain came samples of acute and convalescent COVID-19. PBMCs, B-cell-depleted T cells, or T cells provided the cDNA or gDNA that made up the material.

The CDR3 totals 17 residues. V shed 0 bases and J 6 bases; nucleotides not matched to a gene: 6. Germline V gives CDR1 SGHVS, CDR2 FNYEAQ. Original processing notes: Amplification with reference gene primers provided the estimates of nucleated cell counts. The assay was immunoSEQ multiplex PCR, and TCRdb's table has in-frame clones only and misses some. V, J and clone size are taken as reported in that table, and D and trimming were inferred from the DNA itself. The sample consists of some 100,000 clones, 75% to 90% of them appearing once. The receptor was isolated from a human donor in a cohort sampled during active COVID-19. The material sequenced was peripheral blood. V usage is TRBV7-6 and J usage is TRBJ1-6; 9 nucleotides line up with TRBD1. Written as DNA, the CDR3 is TGTGCCAGCAGCTTAGCGACAGGGGGATTTGGTAATTCACCCCTCCACTTT. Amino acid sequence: CASSLATGGFGNSPLHF.